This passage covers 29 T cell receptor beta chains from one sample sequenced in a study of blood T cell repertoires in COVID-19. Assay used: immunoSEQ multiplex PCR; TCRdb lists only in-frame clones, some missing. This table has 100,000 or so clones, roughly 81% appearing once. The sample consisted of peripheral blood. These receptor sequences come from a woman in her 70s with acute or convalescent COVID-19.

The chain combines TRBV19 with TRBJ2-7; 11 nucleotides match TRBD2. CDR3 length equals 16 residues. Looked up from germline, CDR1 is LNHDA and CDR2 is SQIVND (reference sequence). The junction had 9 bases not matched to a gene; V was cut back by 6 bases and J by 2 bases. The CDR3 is CASRGTSGPGAYEQYF. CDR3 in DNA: TGTGCCAGTAGGGGGACTAGCGGACCTGGAGCCTACGAGCAGTACTTC.

CDR3 in amino acids: CASPRKAADSINSPLHF. In nucleotides, the CDR3 is TGTGCCAGCCCGAGGAAGGCGGCGGACTCTATTAATTCACCCCTCCACTTT. The chain recombines TRBV7-9 with TRBJ1-6; unclear D gene. Germline V lookup: CDR1 SEHNR, CDR2 FQNEAQ (reference sequence). The CDR3 consists of 17 residues. V was clipped by 8 bases and J by 6 bases, with 23 bases between them.

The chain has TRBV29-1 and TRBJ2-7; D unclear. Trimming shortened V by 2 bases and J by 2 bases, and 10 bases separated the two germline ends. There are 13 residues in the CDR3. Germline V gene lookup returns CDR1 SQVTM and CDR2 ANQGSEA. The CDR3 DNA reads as TGCAGCGTTGAAACGGTCCGAACCTACGAGCAGTACTTC. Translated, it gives CSVETVRTYEQYF.

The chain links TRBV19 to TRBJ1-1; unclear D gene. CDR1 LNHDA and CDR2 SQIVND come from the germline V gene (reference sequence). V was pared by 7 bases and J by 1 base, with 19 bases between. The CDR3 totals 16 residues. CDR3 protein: CASTSWREFQNTEAFF. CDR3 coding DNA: TGTGCCAGTACCTCATGGCGGGAGTTCCAGAACACTGAAGCTTTCTTT.

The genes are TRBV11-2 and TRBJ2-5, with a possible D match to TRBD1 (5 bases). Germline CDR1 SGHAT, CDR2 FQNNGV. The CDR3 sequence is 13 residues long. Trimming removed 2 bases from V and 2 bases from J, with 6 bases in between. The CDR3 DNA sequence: TGTGCCAGCAGCTTAAACAGGCAAGAGACCCAGTACTTC. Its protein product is CASSLNRQETQYF.

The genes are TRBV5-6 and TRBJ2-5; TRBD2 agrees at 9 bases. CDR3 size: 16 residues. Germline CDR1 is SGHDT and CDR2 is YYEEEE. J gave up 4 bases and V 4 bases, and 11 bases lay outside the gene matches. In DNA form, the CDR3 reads TGTGCCAGCAGCCCGGCAGGGAGTAGCGGGGGAGAGACCCAGTACTTC. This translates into CASSPAGSSGGETQYF.

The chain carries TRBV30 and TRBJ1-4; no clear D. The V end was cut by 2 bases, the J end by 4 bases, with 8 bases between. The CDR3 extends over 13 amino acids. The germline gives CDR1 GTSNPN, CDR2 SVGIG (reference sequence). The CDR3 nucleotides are TGTGCCTGGAGTTCCCTGAGTAATGAAAAACTGTTTTTT. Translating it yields CAWSSLSNEKLFF.

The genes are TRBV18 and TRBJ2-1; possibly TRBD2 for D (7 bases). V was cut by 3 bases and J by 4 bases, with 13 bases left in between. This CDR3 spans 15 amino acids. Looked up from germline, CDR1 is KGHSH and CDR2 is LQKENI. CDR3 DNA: TGTGCCAGCTCACCGGGGGGGCCCGAATACAATGAGCAGTTCTTC. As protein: CASSPGGPEYNEQFF.

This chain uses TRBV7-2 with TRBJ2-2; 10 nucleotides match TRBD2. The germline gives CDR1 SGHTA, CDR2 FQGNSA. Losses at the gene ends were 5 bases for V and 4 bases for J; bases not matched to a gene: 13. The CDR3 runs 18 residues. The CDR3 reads CASSPRVSGGFGTGELFF. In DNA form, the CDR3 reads TGTGCCAGCAGCCCTCGGGTTAGCGGGGGGTTTGGCACCGGGGAGCTGTTTTTT.

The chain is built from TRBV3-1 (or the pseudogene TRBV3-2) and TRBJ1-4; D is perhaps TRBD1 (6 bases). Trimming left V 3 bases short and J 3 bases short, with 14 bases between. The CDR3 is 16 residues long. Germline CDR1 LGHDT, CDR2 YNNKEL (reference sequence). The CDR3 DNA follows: TGTGCCAGCAGCCATCAGGGGAGTAGGGCTAATGAAAAACTGTTTTTT. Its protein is CASSHQGSRANEKLFF.

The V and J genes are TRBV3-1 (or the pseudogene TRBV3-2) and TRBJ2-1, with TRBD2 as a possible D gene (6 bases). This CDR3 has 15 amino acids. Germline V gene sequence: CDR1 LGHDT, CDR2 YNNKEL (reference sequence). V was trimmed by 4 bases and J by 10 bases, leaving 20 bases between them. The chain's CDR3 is CASSLGTGLGKEQFF. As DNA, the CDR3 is TGTGCCAGCAGCCTTGGGACTGGCCTGGGGAAGGAGCAGTTCTTC.

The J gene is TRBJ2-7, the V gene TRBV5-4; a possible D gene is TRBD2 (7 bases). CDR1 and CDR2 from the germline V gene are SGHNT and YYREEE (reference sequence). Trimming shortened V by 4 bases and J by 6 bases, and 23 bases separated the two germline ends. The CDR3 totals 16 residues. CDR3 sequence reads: CASSPSRGGRQVEQYF. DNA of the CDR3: TGTGCCAGCAGCCCATCTAGGGGCGGGAGACAGGTCGAGCAGTACTTC.

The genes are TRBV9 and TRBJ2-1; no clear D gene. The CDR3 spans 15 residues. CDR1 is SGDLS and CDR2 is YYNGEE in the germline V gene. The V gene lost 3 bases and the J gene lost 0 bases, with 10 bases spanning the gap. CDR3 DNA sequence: TGTGCCAGCAGCGCGGCGCACAGCTCCTACAATGAGCAGTTCTTC. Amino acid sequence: CASSAAHSSYNEQFF.

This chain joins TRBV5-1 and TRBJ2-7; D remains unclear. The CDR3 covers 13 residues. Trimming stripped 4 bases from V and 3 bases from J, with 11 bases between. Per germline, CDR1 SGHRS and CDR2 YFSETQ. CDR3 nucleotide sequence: TGCGCCAGCAGCCCCTCTTCCCTCTACGAGCAGTACTTC. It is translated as CASSPSSLYEQYF.

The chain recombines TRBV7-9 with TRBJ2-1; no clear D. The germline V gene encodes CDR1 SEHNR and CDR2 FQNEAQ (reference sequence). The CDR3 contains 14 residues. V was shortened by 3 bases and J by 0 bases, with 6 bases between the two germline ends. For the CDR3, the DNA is TGTGCCAGCAGCTTCCAGGACTCCTACAATGAGCAGTTCTTC. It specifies CASSFQDSYNEQFF.

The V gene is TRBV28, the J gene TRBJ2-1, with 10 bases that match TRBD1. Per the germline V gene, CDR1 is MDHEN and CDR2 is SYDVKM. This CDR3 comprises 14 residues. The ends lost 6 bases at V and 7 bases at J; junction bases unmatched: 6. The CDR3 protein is CASRGTGEGNEQFF. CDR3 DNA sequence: TGTGCCAGCAGGGGGACAGGGGAGGGGAATGAGCAGTTCTTC.

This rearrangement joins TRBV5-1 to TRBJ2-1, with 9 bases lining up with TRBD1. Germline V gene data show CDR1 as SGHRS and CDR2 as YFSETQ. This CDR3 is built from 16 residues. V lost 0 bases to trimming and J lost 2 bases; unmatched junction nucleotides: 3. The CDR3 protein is CASSLEGQGAYNEQFF. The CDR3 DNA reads TGCGCCAGCAGCTTGGAGGGACAGGGTGCCTACAATGAGCAGTTCTTC.

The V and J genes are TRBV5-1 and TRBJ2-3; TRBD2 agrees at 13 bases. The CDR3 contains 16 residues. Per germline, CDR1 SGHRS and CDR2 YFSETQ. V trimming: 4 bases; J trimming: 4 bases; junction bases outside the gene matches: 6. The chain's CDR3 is CASSPGLAGESDTQYF. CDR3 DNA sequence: TGCGCCAGCAGCCCAGGACTAGCGGGGGAATCAGATACGCAGTATTTT.

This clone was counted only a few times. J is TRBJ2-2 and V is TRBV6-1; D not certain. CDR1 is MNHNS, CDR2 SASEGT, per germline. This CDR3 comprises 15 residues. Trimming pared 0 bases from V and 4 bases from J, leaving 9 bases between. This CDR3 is CASSEALYSTGELFF. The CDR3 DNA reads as TGTGCCAGCAGTGAAGCTCTATATAGCACCGGGGAGCTGTTTTTT.

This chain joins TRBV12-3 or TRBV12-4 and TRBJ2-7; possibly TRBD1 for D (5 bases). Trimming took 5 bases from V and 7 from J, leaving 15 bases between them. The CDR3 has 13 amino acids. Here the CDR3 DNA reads TGTGCCAGCAGTACCCACAGGATGGGGGAGCAGTACTTC. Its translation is CASSTHRMGEQYF.

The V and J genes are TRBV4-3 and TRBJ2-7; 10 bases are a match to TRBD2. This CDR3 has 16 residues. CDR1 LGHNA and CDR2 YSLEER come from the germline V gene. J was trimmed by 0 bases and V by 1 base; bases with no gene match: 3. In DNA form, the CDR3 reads TGCGCCAGCAGCCAAGGGACTAGCGGACGCTCCTACGAGCAGTACTTC. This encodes CASSQGTSGRSYEQYF.

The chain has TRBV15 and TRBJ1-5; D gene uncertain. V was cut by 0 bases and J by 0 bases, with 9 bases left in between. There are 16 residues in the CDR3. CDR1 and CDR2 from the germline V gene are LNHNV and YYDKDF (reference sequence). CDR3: CATSRDFSTSNQPQHF. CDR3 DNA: TGTGCCACCAGCAGAGATTTCAGTACTAGCAATCAGCCCCAGCATTTT.

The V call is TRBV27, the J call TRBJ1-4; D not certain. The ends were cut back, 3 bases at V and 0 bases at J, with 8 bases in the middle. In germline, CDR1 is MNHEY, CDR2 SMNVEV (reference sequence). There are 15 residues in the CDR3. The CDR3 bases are TGTGCCAGCAGTTTGGCCGCTGCAACTAATGAAAAACTGTTTTTT. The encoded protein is CASSLAAATNEKLFF.

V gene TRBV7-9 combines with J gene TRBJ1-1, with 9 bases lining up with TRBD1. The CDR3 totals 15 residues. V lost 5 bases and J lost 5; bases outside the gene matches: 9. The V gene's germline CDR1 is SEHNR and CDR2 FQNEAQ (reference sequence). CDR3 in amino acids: CASSRPTGGWTEAFF. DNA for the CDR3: TGTGCCAGCAGCCGCCCCACAGGGGGCTGGACTGAAGCTTTCTTT.

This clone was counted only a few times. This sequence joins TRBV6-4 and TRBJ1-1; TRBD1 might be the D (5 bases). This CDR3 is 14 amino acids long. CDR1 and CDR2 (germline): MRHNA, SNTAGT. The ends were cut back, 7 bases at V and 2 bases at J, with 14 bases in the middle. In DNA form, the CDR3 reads TGTGCCAGCAAGATGGACACCCTTAACACTGAAGCTTTCTTT. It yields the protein CASKMDTLNTEAFF.

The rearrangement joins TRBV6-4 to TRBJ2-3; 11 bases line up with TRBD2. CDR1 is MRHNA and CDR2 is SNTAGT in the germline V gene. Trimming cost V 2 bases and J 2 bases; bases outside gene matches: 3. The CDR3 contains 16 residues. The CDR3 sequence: CASSDLAGGHTDTQYF. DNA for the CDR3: TGTGCCAGCAGTGACCTAGCGGGGGGACACACAGATACGCAGTATTTT.

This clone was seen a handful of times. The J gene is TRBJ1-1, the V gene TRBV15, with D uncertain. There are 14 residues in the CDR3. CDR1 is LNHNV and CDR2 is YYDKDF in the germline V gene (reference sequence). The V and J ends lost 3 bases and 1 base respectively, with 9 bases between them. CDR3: CATSRGSTNTEAFF. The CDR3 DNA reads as TGTGCCACCAGCAGGGGCAGCACGAACACTGAAGCTTTCTTT.

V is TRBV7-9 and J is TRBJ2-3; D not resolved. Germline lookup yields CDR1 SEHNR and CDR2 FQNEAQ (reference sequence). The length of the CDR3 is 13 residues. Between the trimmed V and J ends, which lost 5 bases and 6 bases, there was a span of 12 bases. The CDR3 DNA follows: TGTGCCAGCAGCCTTCCGGGTGCTGATACGCAGTATTTT. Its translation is CASSLPGADTQYF. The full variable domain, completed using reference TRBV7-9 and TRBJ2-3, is DTGVSQNPRHKITKRGQNVTFRCDPISEHNRLYWYRQTLGQGPEFLTYFQNEAQLEKSRLLSDRFSAERPKGSFSTLEIQRTEQGDSAMYLCASSLPGADTQYFGPGTRLTVL.

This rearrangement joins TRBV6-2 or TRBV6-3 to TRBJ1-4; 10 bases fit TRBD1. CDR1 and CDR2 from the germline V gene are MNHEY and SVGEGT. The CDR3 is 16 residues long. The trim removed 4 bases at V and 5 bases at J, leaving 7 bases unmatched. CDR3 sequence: CASSSTGGRRNEKLFF. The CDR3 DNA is TGTGCCAGCAGTTCGACAGGGGGCCGGCGAAATGAAAAACTGTTTTTT.